This passage covers 31 T cell receptor beta chains from one sample sequenced in a study of blood T cells in healthy people across ages. Together with a sample-barcoded 5' primer, a J-beta primer mix was included in a second PCR lasting roughly 6 to 12 cycles. TCRdb independently ran MiXCR on the 5' RACE reads; one entry per CDR3 protein. The table has roughly 900,000 distinct CDR3 sequences, around 30% seen once. Sequencing input: blood. These TCRs come from a woman older than 75 in good health.

V is TRBV5-1 and J is TRBJ2-5; D not certain. Germline assignment: CDR1 SGHRS and CDR2 YFSETQ. The CDR3 consists of 14 residues. V lost 3 bases and J 2 bases, leaving 11 bases between the germline ends. CDR3 region: CASSWEPGQETQYF. In DNA form, the CDR3 reads TGCGCCAGCAGCTGGGAACCAGGACAAGAGACCCAGTACTTC.

The chain recombines TRBV6-2 or TRBV6-3 with TRBJ1-6; 11 nucleotides match TRBD1. CDR1 MNHEY and CDR2 SVGEGT come from the germline V gene. V shed 5 bases and J 9 bases; nucleotides not matched to a gene: 6. There are 15 residues in the CDR3. The CDR3 DNA is TGTGCCAGCAGTGTATCCGGGACAGGGGGTTCACCCCTCCACTTT. This translates into CASSVSGTGGSPLHF.

The sample holds a few counts of this clonotype. The chain employs TRBV5-6 and TRBJ2-6; perhaps TRBD1 as D (6 bases). V was pared by 0 bases and J by 0 bases, with 10 bases between. Germline values: CDR1 SGHDT, CDR2 YYEEEE. There are 17 residues in the CDR3. The CDR3 sequence is CASSLARGFSGANVLTF. The CDR3 coding sequence is TGTGCCAGCAGCTTGGCCAGGGGCTTCTCTGGGGCCAACGTCCTGACTTTC.

The chain carries TRBV11-2 and TRBJ2-2; D might be TRBD2 (6 bases). V lost 5 bases and J lost 2, with 15 bases in between. Per the germline V gene, CDR1 is SGHAT and CDR2 is FQNNGV. The CDR3 runs 16 residues. CDR3 residues: CASSLTGTSNTGELFF. The CDR3 DNA is TGTGCCAGCAGCCTGACCGGGACTTCTAACACCGGGGAGCTGTTTTTT.

This clonotype was picked up many times. This chain uses TRBV6-6 with TRBJ1-2, with 8 bases lining up with TRBD1. The trim removed 4 bases at V and 1 base at J, leaving 2 bases unmatched. CDR1 and CDR2 (germline): MNHNY, SVGAGI (reference sequence). CDR3 length: 14 amino acids. CDR3 sequence (DNA): TGTGCCAGCAGTTTGACAGGGGATAACTATGGCTACACCTTC. It yields the protein CASSLTGDNYGYTF.

This clonotype was picked up many times. The V and J genes are TRBV5-1 and TRBJ2-5, with D tentatively TRBD1 (6 bases). From germline, CDR1 is SGHRS and CDR2 YFSETQ. There are 14 residues in the CDR3. Trimming took 4 bases from V and 5 from J, leaving 15 bases between them. The CDR3 spells CASSPRQVGETQYF. CDR3 sequence (DNA): TGCGCCAGCAGCCCACGACAGGTCGGGGAGACCCAGTACTTC.

A few counts support this clonotype. The rearrangement joins TRBV6-1 to TRBJ2-5, with 13 bases lining up with TRBD2. Germline V lookup: CDR1 MNHNS, CDR2 SASEGT. The CDR3 length is 16 residues. The J segment lost 5 bases and the V segment lost 4 bases, leaving 7 bases of the junction unmatched. CDR3 loop: CASSVTSGGAQETQYF. CDR3 in DNA: TGTGCCAGCAGTGTTACTAGCGGGGGGGCCCAGGAGACCCAGTACTTC.

The chain links TRBV20-1 to TRBJ2-3; 13 bases are shared with TRBD2. This CDR3 is built from 17 residues. V was pared by 7 bases and J by 1 base, with 11 bases of the junction left unmatched. In germline, CDR1 is DFQATT, CDR2 SNEGSKA (reference sequence). The CDR3, as DNA: TGCAGTGTTATGACTAGCGGGGGGTGGATGGGCACAGATACGCAGTATTTT. Its translation: CSVMTSGGWMGTDTQYF.

The chain carries TRBV4-1 and TRBJ2-2; 9 bases fit TRBD2. Germline CDR1 and CDR2: MGHRA and YSYEKL. This CDR3 region has 16 residues. J gave up 7 bases and V 0 bases, and 6 bases lay outside the gene matches. The CDR3 DNA reads TGCGCCAGCAGCCAAGAAGGCGGGGGGGCTAGCGGGGAGCTGTTTTTT. Translated, it gives CASSQEGGGASGELFF.

This chain uses TRBV11-2 with TRBJ2-7; 11 bases match TRBD2. Losses at the gene ends were 4 bases for V and 5 bases for J; bases not matched to a gene: 7. This CDR3 has 15 residues. Germline V CDR1 and CDR2: SGHAT, FQNNGV. The CDR3 coding sequence is TGTGCCAGCAGCTACGTAGCGGGGGGGCTGCACGAGCAGTACTTC. This encodes CASSYVAGGLHEQYF. Full variable domain (rest looked up from reference TRBV11-2 and TRBJ2-7): EAGVAQSPRYKIIEKRQSVAFWCNPISGHATLYWYQQILGQGPKLLIQFQNNGVVDDSQLPKDRFSAERLKGVDSTLKIQPAKLEDSAVYLCASSYVAGGLHEQYFGPGTRLTVT.

Ten or more counts support this clonotype. Possible read error: a much larger clone is one base away. CDR3: CATSREGGGSADTQYF. The CDR3 bases are TGTGCCACCAGCAGAGAGGGGGGGGGCTCCGCAGATACGCAGTATTTT. This chain uses TRBV15 with TRBJ2-3; D possibly corresponds to TRBD2 (7 bases). The CDR3 length is 16 residues. Looked up from germline, CDR1 is LNHNV and CDR2 is YYDKDF (reference sequence). The V end lost 0 bases, the J end lost 4 bases, and 14 bases lay between the germline ends.

This clonotype showed up many times. The V and J genes are TRBV6-2 or TRBV6-3 and TRBJ1-5, with unresolved D. There are 13 residues in the CDR3. Germline CDR1 reads MNHEY; CDR2 reads SVGEGT. Trimming removed 7 bases at V and 1 base at J, with 8 bases between. The CDR3 DNA reads as TGTGCCAGCAAACGTAGGAGCAATCAGCCCCAGCATTTT. Residues: CASKRRSNQPQHF.

The chain combines TRBV10-3 with TRBJ1-2; TRBD1 is a possible D gene (5 bases). CDR1 ENHRY and CDR2 SYGVKD come from the germline V gene. V was trimmed by 4 bases and J by 2 bases, leaving 11 bases between them. The CDR3 has 14 residues. The CDR3 spells CAISGQGPNYGYTF. CDR3 in DNA: TGTGCCATCAGTGGTCAGGGACCAAACTATGGCTACACCTTC.

The chain is built from TRBV7-8 and TRBJ1-2, with 11 bases aligning to TRBD1. Germline V gene sequence: CDR1 SGHVS, CDR2 FQNEAQ. The CDR3 loop spans 15 amino acids. J lost 3 bases, V lost 5 bases, and 5 bases had no gene match. CDR3 coding DNA: TGTGCCAGCAGCACTCGGGACAGGGGGGACTATGGCTACACCTTC. Its protein is CASSTRDRGDYGYTF.

This clonotype was found many times. This chain joins TRBV7-9 and TRBJ2-5, with 9 bases that match TRBD2. Germline V lookup: CDR1 SEHNR, CDR2 FQNEAQ (reference sequence). The CDR3 has 15 residues. V lost 7 bases, J lost 3 bases, and 9 bases stayed unmatched. The DNA for the CDR3 is TGTGCCAGCAACCAATTCAGCGGGGGGAAAGAGACCCAGTACTTC. It specifies CASNQFSGGKETQYF.

This clonotype was recorded many times. The J gene is TRBJ1-5, the V gene TRBV20-1, with D possibly being TRBD1 (5 bases). This CDR3 spans 13 amino acids. Per germline, CDR1 DFQATT and CDR2 SNEGSKA (reference sequence). V was shortened by 6 bases and J by 3 bases, with 12 bases between the two germline ends. The DNA of the CDR3 is TGCAGTGCCCTCCGGGGGTACAATCAGCCCCAGCATTTT. The encoded protein is CSALRGYNQPQHF.

A word on this clonotype: Given a much more abundant clone one base away, this may be a read error. The rearrangement joins TRBV7-2 to TRBJ2-1; tentatively, D is TRBD1 (5 bases). CDR1 and CDR2 (germline): SGHTA, FQGNSA. The V end was cut by 2 bases, the J end by 13 bases, with 18 bases between. CDR3 length: 14 residues. CDR3: CASSLSPAGKTQFF. CDR3 sequence (DNA): TGTGCCAGCAGCTTATCGCCTGCAGGGAAGACCCAGTTCTTC.

This clonotype was observed many times. The V gene is TRBV3-1, the J gene TRBJ2-1, with TRBD2 matching 11 bases. V shed 2 bases and J 3 bases; nucleotides not matched to a gene: 0. The CDR3 has 15 amino acids. Germline assignment: CDR1 LGHDT and CDR2 YNNKEL (reference sequence). CDR3 nucleotides: TGTGCCAGCAGCCAACTAGCGGGGGGCTACAATGAGCAGTTCTTC. The encoded protein is CASSQLAGGYNEQFF.

This clonotype came up a few times. Given a much more abundant clone one base away, this may be a read error. The gene calls are TRBV20-1 and TRBJ2-1; possible D gene TRBD2, 6 bases. CDR3 size: 13 residues. Germline CDR1 DFQATT, CDR2 SNEGSKA (reference sequence). CDR3 in DNA: TGCAGTGCTACCGGGACTTTATACAATGAGCGGTTCTTC. As protein: CSATGTLYNERFF.

This clonotype has only one observation. A single base separates this from a much larger clone, so it may be a read error. The chain couples TRBV6-2 or TRBV6-3 to TRBJ2-1; weak D call: TRBD2 (5 bases). CDR3 length equals 15 residues. Germline assignment: CDR1 MNHEY and CDR2 SVGEGT. The CDR3 coding sequence is TGTACCAGCAGCCTCAGAGCAGAACCGGGAAATGAGCAGTTCTTC. Protein product: CTSSLRAEPGNEQFF.

As to this clonotype: A much larger clone differs by one base, so this may be a read error. The V and J genes are TRBV3-1 and TRBJ2-7, with D maybe TRBD2 (6 bases). V lost 1 base to trimming and J lost 8 bases, with 21 bases between them. Per the germline V gene, CDR1 is LGHDT and CDR2 is YNNKEL (reference sequence). The CDR3 is made up of 16 amino acids. In DNA form, the CDR3 reads TGTGCCAGCAGCCAAGGGAGGAGCGGGTCCCGTACGAAGCAGTACTTC. Residues: CASSQGRSGSRTKQYF.

In its sample, this clonotype was seen many times. This sequence joins TRBV7-9 and TRBJ2-1; TRBD1 might be the D (6 bases). Trimming pared 2 bases from V and 7 bases from J, leaving 12 bases between. This CDR3 region has 14 residues. Germline V gene sequence: CDR1 SEHNR, CDR2 FQNEAQ (reference sequence). CDR3 protein: CASSLSQGSNEQFF. CDR3 in DNA: TGTGCCAGCAGCTTAAGTCAGGGGTCAAATGAGCAGTTCTTC.

This clonotype has a count of ten or more. This sequence joins TRBV5-6 and TRBJ2-3; TRBD2 matches at 13 bases. Germline CDR1 is SGHDT and CDR2 is YYEEEE. The CDR3 runs to 19 residues. The V segment lost 4 bases and the J segment 4 bases; nucleotides outside the gene matches: 15. CDR3 protein: CASSVAHPGLAGISDTQYF. CDR3 DNA sequence: TGTGCCAGCAGCGTCGCCCACCCGGGACTAGCGGGAATATCAGATACGCAGTATTTT.

The rearrangement uses TRBV9 and TRBJ2-2; D is perhaps TRBD2 (6 bases). Trimming took 0 bases from V and 4 from J, leaving 16 bases between them. CDR1 is SGDLS and CDR2 is YYNGEE in the germline V gene. This CDR3 contains 17 residues. The CDR3 sequence is CASSVALTRGSTGELFF. The CDR3 nucleotides read TGTGCCAGCAGCGTAGCCTTAACCCGGGGGTCCACCGGGGAGCTGTTTTTT. Full variable domain (rest looked up from reference TRBV9 and TRBJ2-2): DSGVTQTPKHLITATGQRVTLRCSPRSGDLSVYWYQQSLDQGLQFLIQYYNGEERAKGNILERFSAQQFPDLHSELNLSSLELGDSALYFCASSVALTRGSTGELFFGEGSRLTVL.

This clonotype occurred many times. This chain links TRBV5-1 with TRBJ2-5; possible D gene TRBD1, 5 bases. Germline-derived CDR1 and CDR2 are SGHRS and YFSETQ. The CDR3 length is 15 residues. Trimming pared 7 bases from V and 4 bases from J, leaving 20 bases between. CDR3 coding DNA: TGCGCCAGCTCTCCGAATCAAGGGGTAGGAGAGACCCAGTACTTC. Residues: CASSPNQGVGETQYF.

The genes are TRBV7-2 and TRBJ1-3; D gene uncertain. The CDR3 extends over 14 amino acids. Trimming took 2 bases from V and 0 from J, leaving 5 bases between them. Germline CDR1 and CDR2: SGHTA and FQGNSA. The CDR3 DNA reads as TGTGCCAGCAGCTTATCGGTCTCTGGAAACACCATATATTTT. Translating it yields CASSLSVSGNTIYF. Supplemented by reference TRBV7-2 and TRBJ1-3, the full variable domain reads GAGVSQSPSNKVTEKGKDVELRCDPISGHTALYWYRQSLGQGLEFLIYFQGNSAPDKSGLPSDRFSAERTGGSVSTLTIQRTQQEDSAVYLCASSLSVSGNTIYFGEGSWLTVV.

This clonotype was seen a single time. A much larger clonotype is one base distant, so this may be a read error. The CDR3 DNA reads TGCAGGGCTAGTGTGGGGGATCAGCCCCAGCATTTT. Translated, it gives CRASVGDQPQHF. This rearrangement joins TRBV20-1 to TRBJ1-5; TRBD1 is a possible D gene (5 bases). The germline gives CDR1 DFQATT, CDR2 SNEGSKA (reference sequence). The CDR3 contains 12 residues.

This clonotype was counted many times. This rearrangement joins TRBV6-6 to TRBJ2-3; no reliable D call. The CDR3 runs 14 residues. Germline CDR1 is MNHNY and CDR2 is SVGAGI (reference sequence). V lost 0 bases to trimming and J lost 2 bases, with 6 bases between them. As DNA, the CDR3 is TGTGCCAGCAGTTACTCGTCCAACACAGATACGCAGTATTTT. It codes for CASSYSSNTDTQYF.

The chain carries TRBV12-3 or TRBV12-4 and TRBJ2-7; D is undetermined. The CDR3 covers 11 residues. V was cut by 7 bases and J by 2 bases, with 6 bases left in between. The CDR3 loop reads CASTDTYEQYF. In DNA form, the CDR3 reads TGTGCCAGCACGGATACCTACGAGCAGTACTTC.

The chain recombines TRBV29-1 with TRBJ1-3; D is unresolved. The germline V gene encodes CDR1 SQVTM and CDR2 ANQGSEA. V was trimmed by 4 bases and J by 2 bases, leaving 3 bases between them. The CDR3 length is 11 residues. CDR3 coding DNA: TGCAGCGTTGCCACTGGAAACACCATATATTTT. Encoded protein: CSVATGNTIYF.

This clonotype occurred many times. CDR3 region: CASRTSGGQETQYF. The DNA for the CDR3 is TGTGCCAGCAGAACTAGCGGGGGGCAAGAGACCCAGTACTTC. The chain uses TRBV7-2 and TRBJ2-5; 12 nucleotides line up with TRBD2. Germline V gene data show CDR1 as SGHTA and CDR2 as FQGNSA. Trimming cost V 6 bases and J 2 bases; bases outside gene matches: 1. The CDR3 extends over 14 amino acids. The full variable domain, its missing parts supplied by reference TRBV7-2 and TRBJ2-5, is GAGVSQSPSNKVTEKGKDVELRCDPISGHTALYWYRQSLGQGLEFLIYFQGNSAPDKSGLPSDRFSAERTGGSVSTLTIQRTQQEDSAVYLCASRTSGGQETQYFGPGTRLLVL.